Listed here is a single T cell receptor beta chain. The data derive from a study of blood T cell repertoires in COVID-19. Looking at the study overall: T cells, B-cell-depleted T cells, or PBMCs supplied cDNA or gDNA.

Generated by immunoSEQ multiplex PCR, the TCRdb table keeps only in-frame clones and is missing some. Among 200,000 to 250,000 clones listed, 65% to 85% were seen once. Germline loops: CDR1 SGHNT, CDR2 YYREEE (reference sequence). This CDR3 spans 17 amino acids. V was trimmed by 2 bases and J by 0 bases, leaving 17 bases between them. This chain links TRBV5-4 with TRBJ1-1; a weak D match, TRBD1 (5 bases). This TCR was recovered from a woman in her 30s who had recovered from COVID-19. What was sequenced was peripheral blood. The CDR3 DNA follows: TGTGCCAGCAGCTTTAGCGGGGCACCCAACATGAACACTGAAGCTTTCTTT. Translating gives CASSFSGAPNMNTEAFF. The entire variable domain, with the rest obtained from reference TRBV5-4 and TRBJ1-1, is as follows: ETGVTQSPTHLIKTRGQQVTLRCSSQSGHNTVSWYQQALGQGPQFIFQYYREEENGRGNFPPRFSGLQFPNYSSELNVNALELDDSALYLCASSFSGAPNMNTEAFFGQGTRLTVV.